These T cell receptor beta chains were read from a single sample in a study of beta chain features in type 1 diabetes. The repertoire was sequenced with immunoSEQ multiplex PCR; TCRdb's copy has only in-frame clones and lacks some. The sample includes a few hundred thousand clones, 8.5% to 10% of them seen just once. The sequencing input was central memory CD4+ T cells from blood. These TCRs come from a man younger than 45 with type 1 diabetes. CDR3s include the opening cysteine and the closing phenylalanine or tryptophan. A D gene is named only where the DNA matches it firmly. Clone size is stated in some rows and not others, as once, few, many or a class when expanded.

CDR3 length	clone size	V gene	J gene	D gene	CDR3 protein	CDR3 DNA
16	once	TRBV11-3	TRBJ2-5	TRBD1	CASSLGTGVSKETQYF	TGTGCCAGCAGCTTGGGGACAGGGGTATCCAAAGAGACCCAGTACTTC
19	NA	TRBV5-1	TRBJ1-1	NA	CASSLRTIPIQGMNTEAFF	TGCGCCAGCAGCTTGCGGACCATCCCAATTCAGGGGATGAACACTGAAGCTTTCTTT
12	NA	TRBV29-1	TRBJ1-4	TRBD1	CSASGTEEKLFF	TGCAGCGCCTCCGGGACAGAGGAAAAACTGTTTTTT
15	NA	TRBV18	TRBJ2-7	TRBD2	CASSPPTSGKYEQYF	TGTGCCAGCTCACCACCGACTAGCGGGAAGTACGAGCAGTACTTC
14	NA	TRBV25-1	TRBJ1-2	NA	CASSEYEIGYGYTF	TGTGCCAGCAGTGAATATGAGATCGGCTATGGCTACACCTTC
15	NA	TRBV19	TRBJ2-7	NA	CASSRRGRETYEQYF	TGTGCCAGTAGCCGGCGAGGCAGGGAAACCTACGAGCAGTACTTC
16	NA	TRBV7-8	TRBJ2-7	NA	CASSPSSLARLYEQYF	TGTGCCAGCAGCCCGTCCTCACTAGCCCGGCTTTACGAGCAGTACTTC
12	NA	TRBV5-1	TRBJ2-7	NA	CASSLEGGDPYF	TGCGCCAGCAGCTTGGAGGGGGGGGACCCGTACTTC
15	few	TRBV19	TRBJ1-2	TRBD1	CASKQGQGFNYGYTF	TGTGCCAGTAAACAGGGACAGGGCTTCAACTATGGCTACACCTTC
11	NA	TRBV19	TRBJ2-3	NA	CASRRGDTQYF	TGTGCCAGTAGAAGGGGAGATACGCAGTATTTT
13	few	TRBV28	TRBJ1-2	NA	CASSLLRSYGYTF	TGTGCCAGCAGTTTACTTCGGAGCTATGGCTACACCTTC
14	NA	TRBV5-1	TRBJ2-7	TRBD2	CASSPTSGPYEQYF	TGCGCCAGCAGCCCGACTAGCGGACCCTACGAGCAGTACTTC
11	NA	TRBV20-1	TRBJ1-1	NA	CSAYMNTEAFF	TGCAGTGCTTACATGAACACTGAAGCTTTCTTT
15	NA	TRBV11-2	TRBJ2-2	NA	CASSLDPANTGELFF	TGTGCCAGCAGCTTAGATCCAGCGAACACCGGGGAGCTGTTTTTT
14	few	TRBV29-1	TRBJ1-2	NA	CSVWGRTGNYGYTF	TGCAGCGTTTGGGGTAGGACGGGCAACTATGGCTACACCTTC
14	NA	TRBV7-2	TRBJ1-2	TRBD1	CASSISSGTDGYTF	TGTGCCAGCAGCATAAGTTCGGGGACAGATGGCTACACCTTC
14	many	TRBV5-6	TRBJ2-7	NA	CASSLGRELYEQYF	TGTGCCAGCAGCTTGGGCAGAGAACTCTACGAGCAGTACTTC
13	once	TRBV6-1	TRBJ2-2	NA	CASRRVNTGELFF	TGTGCCAGCCGGAGGGTCAACACCGGGGAGCTGTTTTTT
15	few	TRBV6-5	TRBJ2-2	TRBD2	CASTLAGGVGGELFF	TGTGCCAGCACTTTAGCGGGAGGGGTCGGCGGGGAGCTGTTTTTT
14	NA	TRBV5-4	TRBJ2-5	TRBD1	CASSKGQNQESQYF	TGTGCCAGCAGCAAGGGACAGAATCAAGAGTCCCAGTACTTC
14	many	TRBV25-1	TRBJ1-2	NA	CASSYAGGGGGYTF	TGTGCCAGCAGCTACGCGGGCGGCGGAGGAGGCTACACCTTC
13	NA	TRBV10-3	TRBJ1-1	NA	CASTTPEGTKAFF	TGTGCCAGCACCACACCCGAGGGCACCAAAGCTTTCTTT
13	NA	TRBV29-1	TRBJ2-3	NA	CSGRRGAGDTQYF	TGCAGCGGCCGACGGGGGGCTGGAGATACGCAGTATTTT
13	few	TRBV7-2	TRBJ2-2	NA	CASSLDVTGELFF	TGTGCCAGCAGCTTAGATGTCACCGGGGAGCTGTTTTTT
13	NA	TRBV19	TRBJ1-1	NA	CASSIWENTEAFF	TGTGCCAGTAGTATTTGGGAGAACACTGAAGCTTTCTTT
16	few	TRBV5-4	TRBJ2-1	NA	CASSLFEGAVYNEQFF	TGTGCCAGCAGCTTATTCGAGGGAGCAGTCTACAATGAGCAGTTCTTC
16	few	TRBV4-2	TRBJ2-1	NA	CASSPTQTDTYNEQFF	TGTGCCAGCAGCCCTACACAAACCGACACCTACAATGAGCAGTTCTTC
12	NA	TRBV7-9	TRBJ2-3	NA	CASSPTADTQYF	TGTGCCAGCAGCCCCACCGCAGATACGCAGTATTTT
14	few	TRBV4-2	TRBJ2-1	TRBD1	CASSKTGDYNEQFF	TGTGCCAGCAGCAAGACAGGGGATTACAATGAGCAGTTCTTC
14	NA	TRBV7-2	TRBJ2-5	NA	CASSLVLGGETQYF	TGTGCCAGCAGCTTAGTTCTGGGTGGGGAGACCCAGTACTTC
15	NA	TRBV7-6	TRBJ2-3	TRBD1	CASSPRGQSTDTQYF	TGTGCCAGCAGCCCCAGGGGACAGAGCACAGATACGCAGTATTTT
16	NA	TRBV4-1	TRBJ1-1	NA	CASSQDRSAHVAQAFF	TGTGCCAGCAGCCAAGATCGTTCGGCTCACGTAGCCCAAGCTTTCTTT
14	NA	TRBV5-1	TRBJ2-3	NA	CASSLIPSTDTQYF	TGCGCCAGCAGCTTGATCCCTAGCACAGATACGCAGTATTTT
12	few	TRBV5-6	TRBJ1-1	TRBD1	CASSWGQAKAFF	TGTGCCAGCAGCTGGGGACAGGCTAAAGCTTTCTTT
13	NA	TRBV10-3	TRBJ2-7	NA	CAISADNNYEQYF	TGTGCCATCAGTGCGGACAATAACTACGAGCAGTACTTC
14	NA	TRBV6-4	TRBJ2-2	NA	CASSDQGSIGELFF	TGTGCCAGCAGTGATCAGGGAAGCATCGGGGAGCTGTTTTTT
12	NA	TRBV29-1	TRBJ2-4	TRBD1	CSGGQAQNIQYF	TGCAGCGGGGGACAGGCACAAAACATTCAGTACTTC
15	few	TRBV7-2	TRBJ2-7	TRBD2	CASSPRVAGVPEQYF	TGTGCCAGCAGCCCGAGGGTAGCGGGAGTTCCCGAGCAGTACTTC
13	many	TRBV7-9	TRBJ1-1	TRBD1	CASSWTGWAEAFF	TGTGCCAGCAGCTGGACAGGTTGGGCTGAAGCTTTCTTT
15	NA	TRBV7-3	TRBJ2-1	NA	CASSSGLPSLNEQFF	TGTGCCAGCAGCTCGGGACTCCCCTCCCTCAATGAGCAGTTCTTC
13	few	TRBV5-1	TRBJ2-1	TRBD1	CASSLAGTDEQFF	TGCGCCAGCAGCTTGGCAGGGACAGACGAGCAGTTCTTC
15	NA	TRBV7-2	TRBJ2-7	NA	CASSRTDATSYEQYF	TGTGCCAGCAGCCGTACAGACGCTACCTCCTACGAGCAGTACTTC
14	NA	TRBV7-9	TRBJ2-7	NA	CASSLSGQSDEQYF	TGTGCCAGCAGCTTATCCGGTCAATCCGACGAGCAGTACTTC
12	many	TRBV9	TRBJ2-2	NA	CASSVDAGELFF	TGTGCCAGCAGCGTAGACGCCGGGGAGCTGTTTTTT
15	many	TRBV14	TRBJ2-2	TRBD2	CASSPRLAGTGELFF	TGTGCCAGCAGCCCCAGACTAGCGGGAACCGGGGAGCTGTTTTTT
20	many	TRBV10-3	TRBJ2-3	TRBD1	CAISESTRQGSVSGTDTQYF	TGTGCCATCAGTGAGTCGACACGACAGGGATCGGTGTCGGGGACAGATACGCAGTATTTT
14	many	TRBV7-8	TRBJ2-7	NA	CASSLVTGAYEQYF	TGTGCCAGCAGCCTTGTGACAGGAGCCTACGAGCAGTACTTC
13	NA	TRBV15	TRBJ2-3	NA	CATKSRDTDTQYF	TGTGCCACCAAATCCCGGGACACAGATACGCAGTATTTT
15	NA	TRBV28	TRBJ2-7	NA	CASSLWQGPYYEQYF	TGTGCCAGCAGTTTATGGCAGGGACCCTACTACGAGCAGTACTTC
16	few	TRBV5-6	TRBJ2-1	NA	CASSVTQGTGPNEQFF	TGTGCCAGCAGCGTAACTCAGGGAACCGGGCCCAATGAGCAGTTCTTC
16	NA	TRBV7-6	TRBJ1-6	NA	CASSLNQGDYNSPLHF	TGTGCCAGCAGCTTAAACCAGGGAGACTATAATTCACCCCTCCACTTT
14	few	TRBV7-2	TRBJ1-1	NA	CASSSPLGGTEAFF	TGTGCCAGCAGCTCGCCTCTGGGGGGAACTGAAGCTTTCTTT